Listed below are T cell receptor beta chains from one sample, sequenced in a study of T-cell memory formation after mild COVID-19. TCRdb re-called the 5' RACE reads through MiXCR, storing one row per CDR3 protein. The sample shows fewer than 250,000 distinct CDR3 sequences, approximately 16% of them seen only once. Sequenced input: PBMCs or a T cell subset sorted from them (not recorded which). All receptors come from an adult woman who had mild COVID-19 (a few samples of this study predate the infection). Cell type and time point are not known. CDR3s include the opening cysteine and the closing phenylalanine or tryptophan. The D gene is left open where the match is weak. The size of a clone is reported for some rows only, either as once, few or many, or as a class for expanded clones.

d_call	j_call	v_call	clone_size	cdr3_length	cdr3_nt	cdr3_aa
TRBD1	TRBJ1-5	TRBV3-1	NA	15	TGTGCCAGCAGCCCCCGCAGGGGGGAAAGACAGCCCCAGCATTTT	CASSPRRGERQPQHF
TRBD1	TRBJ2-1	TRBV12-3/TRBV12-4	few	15	TGTGCCAGCAGTGCCCGGGACAGGGGGTACAATGAGCAGTTCTTC	CASSARDRGYNEQFF
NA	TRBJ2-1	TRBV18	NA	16	TGTGCCAGCTCACCACCGGAGGGGGGACCCTACAATGAGCAGTTCTTC	CASSPPEGGPYNEQFF
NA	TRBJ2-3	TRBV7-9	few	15	TGTGCCAGCAGCTTAGATGGGAGGAGCACAGATACGCAGTATTTT	CASSLDGRSTDTQYF
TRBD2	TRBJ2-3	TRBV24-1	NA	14	TGTGCCACCAGTGACTCCCTTTGGGGGGGAACGCAGTATTTT	CATSDSLWGGTQYF
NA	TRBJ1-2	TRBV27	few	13	TGTGCCAGCAGTCTGACTACCGTGGGAGGCTACACCTTC	CASSLTTVGGYTF
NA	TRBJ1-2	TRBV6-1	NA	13	TGTGCCAGCCTCCTAGATGAAAACTATGGCTACACCTTC	CASLLDENYGYTF
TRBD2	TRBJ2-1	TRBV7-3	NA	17	TGTGCCAGCAGCTCCCCCCTAGGGCGGGGGGGTGGTAATGAGCAGTTCTTC	CASSSPLGRGGGNEQFF
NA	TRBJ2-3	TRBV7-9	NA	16	TGTGCCAGCAGCCCCGGACAGCGTGCTAGCACAGATACGCAGTATTTT	CASSPGQRASTDTQYF
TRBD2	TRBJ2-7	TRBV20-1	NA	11	TGCAGTGCTAAGACTAGCGGCGAGCAGTACTTC	CSAKTSGEQYF
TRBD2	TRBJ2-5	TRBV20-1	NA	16	TGCAGTGCCGCCCCCCTGCGGGGGGCTAATCAAGAGACCCAGTACTTC	CSAAPLRGANQETQYF
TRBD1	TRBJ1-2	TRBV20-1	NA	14	TGCAGTGCTAGTGACAGGGGTGCTAACTATGGCTACACCTTC	CSASDRGANYGYTF
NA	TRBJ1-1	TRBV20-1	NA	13	TGCAGTGCTAGATCTCCTATGGGAACTGAAGCTTTCTTT	CSARSPMGTEAFF
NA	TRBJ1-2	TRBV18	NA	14	TGTGCCAGCTCACCAGTCCGGGAGGACTATGGCTACACCTTC	CASSPVREDYGYTF
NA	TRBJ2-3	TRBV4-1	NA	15	TGCGCAAGCAGCCAGACTAGTTTACGGCCAGATACGCAGTATTTT	CASSQTSLRPDTQYF
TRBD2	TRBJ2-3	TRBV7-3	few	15	TGTGCCAGCAGCAGTAGCGGGAGTGGCACAGATACGCAGTATTTT	CASSSSGSGTDTQYF
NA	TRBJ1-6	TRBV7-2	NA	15	TGTGCCAGCAGCTTGATTGGACTTGGGGATTCACCCCTCCACTTT	CASSLIGLGDSPLHF
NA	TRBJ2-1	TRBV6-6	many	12	TGTGCCAGCAGCCGACTGGGGAATGAGCAGTTCTTC	CASSRLGNEQFF
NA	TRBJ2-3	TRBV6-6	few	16	TGTGCCAGCATCCGTGCAGGGGGCGGGAGGACAGATACGCAGTATTTT	CASIRAGGGRTDTQYF
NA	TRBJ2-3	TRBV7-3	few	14	TGTGCCAGCAGCTGGCTCGGACGGACAGATACGCAGTATTTT	CASSWLGRTDTQYF
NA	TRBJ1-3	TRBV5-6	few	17	TGTGCCAGCAGCTTGTACCAGTCGGTTCACTCTGGAAACACCATATATTTT	CASSLYQSVHSGNTIYF
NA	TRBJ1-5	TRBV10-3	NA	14	TGTGCCATCAGTGATAGGGACCCCAATCAGCCCCAGCATTTT	CAISDRDPNQPQHF